The 2 T cell receptor beta chains in this list originate from one sample, sequenced in a study of cytomegalovirus exposure and HLA in healthy donors. Primers for the PCR totalled 60 Vbeta and 13 Jbeta. Profiled with immunoSEQ multiplex PCR; TCRdb holds only in-frame clones, not every one. The table shows tens of thousands of clones, with roughly 69% occurring only once. Sequenced: PBMCs. All receptors derive from a woman in her 30s in good health and CMV-seronegative.

The chain joins TRBV9 to TRBJ2-7; 13 bases are shared with TRBD2. Germline-derived CDR1 and CDR2 are SGDLS and YYNGEE. J was trimmed by 5 bases and V by 0 bases; bases with no gene match: 8. The CDR3 extends over 17 amino acids. The CDR3 region is CASSVGRLAGGSHEQYF. CDR3 in DNA: TGTGCCAGCAGCGTAGGGAGACTAGCGGGAGGATCGCACGAGCAGTACTTC.

The rearrangement links TRBV11-2 to TRBJ1-2; D call uncertain. V was clipped by 5 bases and J by 5 bases, with 15 bases between them. Germline lookup yields CDR1 SGHAT and CDR2 FQNNGV. This CDR3 has 14 amino acids. The CDR3 bases are TGTGCCAGCAGCAGAATGCGGAGTTCATATGGCTACACCTTC. Encoded protein: CASSRMRSSYGYTF.